Following are 13 T cell receptor beta chains from one sample sequenced in a study of T-cell reconstitution after alpha-beta-depleted transplantation in children. Molecular barcoding with unique molecular identifiers was used for the TCRbeta library. TCRdb reanalysed the PCR reads using MiXCR and keeps one entry per CDR3 protein. The sample carries hundreds of thousands of distinct CDR3 sequences, about an eighth recorded once. The source material was PBMCs, sampled before TCRalphabeta/CD19-depleted stem cell transplant. Receptors originate from a girl aged 2 to 9 with congenital amegakaryocytic thrombocytopenia, due to receive a stem cell transplant.

The chain couples TRBV5-1 to TRBJ2-7; D perhaps matches TRBD2 (6 bases). CDR1 and CDR2 from the germline V gene are SGHRS and YFSETQ. Between the trimmed V and J ends, which lost 4 bases and 4 bases, there was a span of 21 bases. This CDR3 has 16 amino acids. CDR3 nucleotide sequence: TGCGCCAGCAGCGGGCGGGACGTTGGAAGAGGATACGAGCAGTACTTC. Protein sequence: CASSGRDVGRGYEQYF.

Details on this clonotype: A much more abundant neighbour one base away suggests this may be a read error. The genes are TRBV6-5 and TRBJ2-3; no reliable D call. Trimming removed 6 bases from V and 0 bases from J, with 13 bases in between. The CDR3 contains 15 residues. Looked up from germline, CDR1 is MNHEY and CDR2 is SVGAGI. The CDR3 sequence is CASRYSAVSTDTQYF. In nucleotides, the CDR3 is TGTGCCAGCAGATACAGCGCAGTTAGCACAGATACGCAGTATTTT.

The chain is built from TRBV20-1 and TRBJ2-7, with 12 bases identical to TRBD2. Per the germline V gene, CDR1 is DFQATT and CDR2 is SNEGSKA (reference sequence). The CDR3 runs to 17 residues. V shed 3 bases and J 2 bases; nucleotides not matched to a gene: 11. In DNA, the CDR3 is TGCAGTGCTAGTCTTTGGGGACTAGCGGGCGCCACCTACGAGCAGTACTTC. It yields the protein CSASLWGLAGATYEQYF.

In this sample, this clonotype turned up many times. V is TRBV14 and J is TRBJ2-1; D gene uncertain. Looked up from germline, CDR1 is SGHDN and CDR2 is FVKESK. V lost 2 bases, J lost 9 bases, and 14 bases lay in between. The CDR3 loop spans 14 amino acids. The CDR3 DNA reads as TGTGCCAGCAGCCAAAGAAGGCTCAACAGTGAGCAGTTCTTC. Translation gives CASSQRRLNSEQFF.

J is TRBJ2-1 and V is TRBV27, with a weak D call TRBD1 (5 bases). Per germline, CDR1 MNHEY and CDR2 SMNVEV (reference sequence). V gave up 5 bases and J gave up 4 bases, with 12 bases separating them. The CDR3 is 14 residues long. This CDR3 is CASSHLTEYNEQFF. The CDR3 DNA reads as TGTGCCAGCAGTCACCTGACAGAGTACAATGAGCAGTTCTTC.

This clonotype was detected many times. The V gene is TRBV18, the J gene TRBJ1-5; TRBD1 matches at 7 bases. With 4 bases clipped from V and 7 bases from J, the junction kept 7 bases outside the gene matches. Per the germline V gene, CDR1 is KGHSH and CDR2 is LQKENI. The CDR3 consists of 14 residues. CDR3 DNA: TGTGCCAGCTCACATGACAGGGTCCGCCAGCCCCAGCATTTT. Protein product: CASSHDRVRQPQHF.

The sample holds many counts of this clonotype. The rearrangement joins TRBV5-1 to TRBJ2-3; 8 nucleotides agree with TRBD2. Per germline, CDR1 SGHRS and CDR2 YFSETQ. V was pared by 2 bases and J by 2 bases, with 7 bases of the junction left unmatched. CDR3 length equals 16 residues. CDR3 sequence: CASSLGQREHTDTQYF. CDR3 in DNA: TGCGCCAGCAGCTTAGGCCAGCGGGAGCACACAGATACGCAGTATTTT. The entire variable domain, with the rest obtained from reference TRBV5-1 and TRBJ2-3, is as follows: KAGVTQTPRYLIKTRGQQVTLSCSPISGHRSVSWYQQTPGQGLQFLFEYFSETQRNKGNFPGRFSGRQFSNSRSEMNVSTLELGDSALYLCASSLGQREHTDTQYFGPGTRLTVL.

The genes are TRBV3-1 and TRBJ1-2, with D possibly being TRBD1 (6 bases). From germline, CDR1 is LGHDT and CDR2 YNNKEL (reference sequence). Trimming stripped 2 bases from V and 4 bases from J, with 11 bases between. This CDR3 spans 14 amino acids. The DNA for the CDR3 is TGTGCCAGCAGCCAACCTGGACAGCTCTATGGCTACACCTTC. The encoded protein is CASSQPGQLYGYTF.

This clonotype was detected many times. This chain uses TRBV5-1 with TRBJ2-1; 8 nucleotides line up with TRBD2. V was clipped by 8 bases and J by 5 bases; unmatched bases: 12. The CDR3 consists of 15 residues. Looked up from germline, CDR1 is SGHRS and CDR2 is YFSETQ. In DNA form, the CDR3 reads TGCGCCAGTAGTCGACCAACTAGCGGAGACAATGAGCAGTTCTTC. This translates into CASSRPTSGDNEQFF.

This clonotype came up many times. J is TRBJ1-1 and V is TRBV29-1; 7 nucleotides line up with TRBD1. The CDR3 contains 13 residues. The germline CDR1 and CDR2 sequences are SQVTM and ANQGSEA. With V trimmed by 4 bases and J by 10 bases, 12 bases remained unmatched. The chain's CDR3 is CSVVVLQGRGAFF. The CDR3 DNA follows: TGCAGCGTTGTGGTTCTACAGGGGCGAGGAGCTTTCTTT.

The V call is TRBV20-1, the J call TRBJ2-3; D perhaps matches TRBD2 (5 bases). Trimming pared 3 bases from V and 4 bases from J, leaving 17 bases between. There are 15 residues in the CDR3. Germline values: CDR1 DFQATT, CDR2 SNEGSKA (reference sequence). As DNA, the CDR3 is TGCAGTGCTAGTATCGAGGGAGAAATCGCAGATACGCAGTATTTT. This encodes CSASIEGEIADTQYF.

In its sample, this clonotype was seen many times. This chain connects TRBV29-1 to TRBJ1-2; D not resolved. The CDR3 totals 13 residues. V lost 4 bases and J 4 bases, leaving 13 bases between the germline ends. In germline, CDR1 is SQVTM, CDR2 ANQGSEA. The CDR3 DNA sequence: TGCAGCGTTGCGGGCAGACTAAGCTATGGCTACACCTTC. Its translation is CSVAGRLSYGYTF.

This clonotype occurred many times. As DNA, the CDR3 is TGTGCCAGCAGTTACCCAGGGCCCGGCCGGGGGCTGCCAGAGACCCAGTACTTC. Translated, it gives CASSYPGPGRGLPETQYF. The chain employs TRBV6-5 and TRBJ2-5; the D gene could be TRBD1 or TRBD2 (6 bases each). The CDR3 covers 18 residues. V dropped 2 bases and J dropped 4 bases, with 23 bases sitting between them. Germline CDR1 MNHEY, CDR2 SVGAGI.